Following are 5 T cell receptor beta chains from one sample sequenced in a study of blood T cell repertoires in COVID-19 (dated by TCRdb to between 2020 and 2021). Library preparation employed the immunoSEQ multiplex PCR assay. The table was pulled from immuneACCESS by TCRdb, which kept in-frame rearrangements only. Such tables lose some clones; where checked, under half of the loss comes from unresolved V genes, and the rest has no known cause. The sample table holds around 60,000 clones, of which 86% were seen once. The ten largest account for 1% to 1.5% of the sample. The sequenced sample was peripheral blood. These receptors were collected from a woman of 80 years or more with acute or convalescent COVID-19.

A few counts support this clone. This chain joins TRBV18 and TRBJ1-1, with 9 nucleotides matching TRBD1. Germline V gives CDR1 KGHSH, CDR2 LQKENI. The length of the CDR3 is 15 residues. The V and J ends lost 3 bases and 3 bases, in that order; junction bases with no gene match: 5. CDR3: CASSPTQGADTEAFF. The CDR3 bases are TGTGCCAGCTCACCGACACAGGGGGCGGACACTGAAGCTTTCTTT.

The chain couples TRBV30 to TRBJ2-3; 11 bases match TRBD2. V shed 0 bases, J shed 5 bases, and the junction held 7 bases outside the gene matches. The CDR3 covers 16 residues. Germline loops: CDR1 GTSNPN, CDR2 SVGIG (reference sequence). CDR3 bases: TGTGCCTGGAGTGTAGGGCTAGCGGGGGGAGGAGATACGCAGTATTTT. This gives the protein CAWSVGLAGGGDTQYF.

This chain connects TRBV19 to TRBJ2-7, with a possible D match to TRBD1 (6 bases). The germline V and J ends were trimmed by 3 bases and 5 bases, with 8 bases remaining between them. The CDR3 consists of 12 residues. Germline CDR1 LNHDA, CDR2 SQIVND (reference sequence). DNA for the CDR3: TGTGCCAGTAGTATTAGGGGGAACGAGCAGTACTTC. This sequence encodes CASSIRGNEQYF.

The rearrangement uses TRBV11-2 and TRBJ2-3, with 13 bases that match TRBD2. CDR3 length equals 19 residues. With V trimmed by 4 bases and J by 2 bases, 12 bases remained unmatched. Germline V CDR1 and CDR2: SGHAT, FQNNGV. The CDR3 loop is CASSSGLAGVKRDTDTQYF. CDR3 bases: TGTGCCAGCAGCTCCGGACTAGCGGGAGTTAAGAGGGACACAGATACGCAGTATTTT.

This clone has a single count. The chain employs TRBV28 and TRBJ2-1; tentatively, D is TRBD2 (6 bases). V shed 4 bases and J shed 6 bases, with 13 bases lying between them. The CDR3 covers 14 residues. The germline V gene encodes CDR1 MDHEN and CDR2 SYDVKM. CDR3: CASSSGVYFNEQFF. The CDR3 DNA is TGTGCCAGCAGTTCGGGGGTATATTTCAATGAGCAGTTCTTC.